Listed here are 3 T cell receptor beta chains from one sample, sequenced in a study of blood T cells in healthy people across ages. Primed by a sample-barcoded 5' primer and a J-beta primer mix, a second PCR proceeded for about 6 to 12 cycles. TCRdb re-derived calls from the 5' RACE reads in MiXCR, one entry per CDR3 protein. The profile shows 730,000 or so distinct CDR3 sequences, about 42% of them singletons. The specimen sequenced was blood. These receptors originate from a woman in her fifties or sixties in good health.

The sample holds a few counts of this clonotype. The chain uses TRBV9 and TRBJ2-1; 10 nucleotides match TRBD2. With V trimmed by 0 bases and J by 6 bases, 3 bases remained unmatched. Per the germline V gene, CDR1 is SGDLS and CDR2 is YYNGEE. This CDR3 has 15 amino acids. CDR3 DNA: TGTGCCAGCAGCGTAGCTAGCGGGGGCTCCAATGAGCAGTTCTTC. Its translation: CASSVASGGSNEQFF.

The table lists this clonotype with a few counts. The chain uses TRBV6-2 or TRBV6-3 and TRBJ2-7, with D perhaps TRBD2 (5 bases). The CDR3 has 16 amino acids. V lost 0 bases, J lost 2 bases, and 14 bases lay in between. Looked up from germline, CDR1 is MNHEY and CDR2 is SVGEGT. CDR3 in DNA: TGTGCCAGCAGTTACTCGTATACCGGGATTACCTACGAGCAGTACTTC. Translation gives CASSYSYTGITYEQYF.

The genes are TRBV12-3 or TRBV12-4 and TRBJ1-5, with 7 bases matching TRBD1. Trimming took 3 bases from V and 7 from J; bases not matched to a gene: 12. The CDR3 has 16 amino acids. As DNA, the CDR3 is TGTGCCAGCAGTTTTGGTGTAGGGCAGGGGGGCCAGCCCCAGCATTTT. This gives the protein CASSFGVGQGGQPQHF.